A selection of T cell receptor beta chains follows, all from one sample in a study of a mutant IDH1 vaccine in newly diagnosed glioma. Clones were read by immunoSEQ multiplex PCR, and TCRdb kept only the in-frame ones, dropping some. Among about 24,000 clones, 80% to 95% were seen once, and the ten largest hold 9.2%. Sequencing was performed on PBMCs, taken from a glioma patient treated with radiotherapy, temozolomide or both. The receptors originated from a man aged 25 to 40 with glioma. Both conserved end residues are part of each CDR3. A D gene is named only where the DNA matches it firmly. The size field is filled for only some rows; it gives once, few, many or a size class.

cdr3_aa cdr3_nt j_call d_call clone_size v_call
CAISTREASSYNEQFF TGTGCCATCAGTACTAGAGAAGCGTCCTCCTACAATGAGCAGTTCTTC TRBJ2-1 - - TRBV10-3
CASSTGNSPLHF TGCGCCAGCAGCACCGGAAATTCACCCCTCCACTTT TRBJ1-6 - - TRBV5-1
CAITPGLGGETQYF TGTGCCATCACCCCGGGACTAGGGGGAGAGACCCAGTACTTC TRBJ2-5 TRBD2 - TRBV10-3
CASSMGGADTEAFF TGTGCCAGTAGTATGGGGGGCGCCGACACTGAAGCTTTCTTT TRBJ1-1 - - TRBV19
CAIPTSENPGELFF TGTGCCATCCCCACTAGCGAGAATCCCGGGGAGCTGTTTTTT TRBJ2-2 TRBD2 - TRBV10-3
CASSTGTTTNEQFF TGTGCCAGTAGTACCGGGACTACGACCAATGAGCAGTTCTTC TRBJ2-1 TRBD2 - TRBV19
CSVYGTGEPYGYTF TGCAGCGTTTACGGGACAGGGGAACCCTATGGCTACACCTTC TRBJ1-2 TRBD1 - TRBV29-1
CASSTGVLSTDTQYF TGTGCCAGCTCCACAGGGGTCCTTTCCACAGATACGCAGTATTTT TRBJ2-3 TRBD1 - TRBV2
CASSGWGQETQYF TGTGCCAGCAGTGGATGGGGTCAAGAGACCCAGTACTTC TRBJ2-5 - - TRBV6-1
CASSPGTRSYEQYF TGTGCCAGCAGCCCCGGGACTAGGTCCTACGAGCAGTACTTC TRBJ2-7 TRBD2 - TRBV5-8
CASSDWDRGPWEQFF TGTGCCAGCAGTGACTGGGACAGGGGGCCTTGGGAGCAGTTCTTC TRBJ2-1 TRBD1 - TRBV6-4
CASMGTIYEQYF TGTGCCAGCATGGGGACTATCTACGAGCAGTACTTC TRBJ2-7 TRBD2 - TRBV6-1
CASSYRDRDYNEQFF TGCGCCAGCAGCTACCGGGACAGGGACTACAATGAGCAGTTCTTC TRBJ2-1 TRBD1 - TRBV4-1
CASGLWAAGQSRANVLTF TGTGCTAGTGGTCTTTGGGCTGCAGGACAAAGTCGGGCCAACGTCCTGACTTTC TRBJ2-6 - - TRBV12-5
CAWSRDRNQPQHF TGTGCCTGGAGTCGGGACAGAAATCAGCCCCAGCATTTT TRBJ1-5 TRBD1 - TRBV30
CASIPHDTYGAGEQFF TGTGCCAGCATCCCTCACGACACTTACGGGGCAGGGGAGCAGTTCTTC TRBJ2-1 - - TRBV6-6
CASSYFGETQYF TGTGCCAGCAGTTACTTCGGGGAGACCCAGTACTTC TRBJ2-5 - - TRBV6-5
CASSYTSGRARGEQFF TGTGCCAGCAGTTACACTAGCGGGAGGGCCAGGGGTGAGCAGTTCTTC TRBJ2-1 TRBD2 - TRBV6-5
CASSFRTGGVYEQYF TGTGCCAGCAGCTTTCGGACAGGAGGCGTCTACGAGCAGTACTTC TRBJ2-7 TRBD1 - TRBV7-9
CASSLASGDSPLHF TGTGCCAGCAGCTTGGCCTCGGGGGATTCACCCCTCCACTTT TRBJ1-6 - - TRBV5-5
CASSPRLYTQYF TGTGCCAGCTCACCAAGGCTATACACGCAGTATTTT TRBJ2-3 - - TRBV18
CASSLSMNTEAFF TGTGCCAGCAGCCTATCTATGAACACTGAAGCTTTCTTT TRBJ1-1 - - TRBV7-9
CASSFRGDTQYF TGTGCCAGCAGCTTCAGAGGGGATACGCAGTATTTT TRBJ2-3 - - TRBV11-3
CASSLYQETQYF TGCGCCAGCAGCCTGTACCAAGAGACCCAGTACTTC TRBJ2-5 - - TRBV5-1
CASSFAGSGNTIYF TGTGCCAGCAGCTTTGCGGGGAGTGGAAACACCATATATTTT TRBJ1-3 - once TRBV7-2
CASSLGLAGGDEQFF TGTGCCAGCAGCTTGGGACTAGCGGGAGGGGATGAGCAGTTCTTC TRBJ2-1 TRBD2 few TRBV5-6
CASSLGLRVLASYEQYF TGCGCCAGCAGCTTGGGCCTCAGGGTACTAGCCTCCTACGAGCAGTACTTC TRBJ2-7 - once TRBV5-1
CAISEVGSTGELFF TGTGCCATCAGTGAGGTCGGGAGCACCGGGGAGCTGTTTTTT TRBJ2-2 - - TRBV10-3
CASSLLAGGPGELFF TGTGCCAGCAGCTTGCTAGCGGGAGGGCCAGGGGAGCTGTTTTTT TRBJ2-2 TRBD2 once TRBV7-6
CASSYSTRRDIQYF TGTGCCAGCAGTTACTCGACACGTCGGGACATTCAGTACTTC TRBJ2-4 - - TRBV6-5
CASRETGNQPQHF TGTGCCAGCAGAGAGACAGGCAATCAGCCCCAGCATTTT TRBJ1-5 - - TRBV2
CASSLRLAGGVETQYF TGTGCCAGCAGCCTGCGACTAGCGGGAGGGGTAGAGACCCAGTACTTC TRBJ2-5 TRBD2 - TRBV5-4
CASSRIGGTEAFF TGCGCCAGCAGCCGGATCGGGGGGACTGAAGCTTTCTTT TRBJ1-1 - - TRBV5-1
CASSLGVSDGNQPQHF TGTGCCAGCAGCTTAGGAGTTTCTGATGGCAATCAGCCCCAGCATTTT TRBJ1-5 - once TRBV7-2
CASSFPLAGGEEQYF TGTGCCAGCAGCTTTCCACTAGCGGGAGGGGAGGAGCAGTACTTC TRBJ2-7 TRBD2 - TRBV7-2
CASSSRPFPGYTF TGTGCCAGCAGCTCCCGGCCTTTTCCGGGCTACACCTTC TRBJ1-2 - once TRBV5-6
CASSPLRSTEAFF TGTGCCAGCTCACCACTCCGGAGCACTGAAGCTTTCTTT TRBJ1-1 - - TRBV18
CASSAYTAVLTF TGTGCCAGCAGCGCCTACACAGCGGTCCTGACTTTC TRBJ2-6 - - TRBV9
CASSQEGSIYGYTF TGCGCCAGCAGCCAAGAAGGGAGTATATATGGCTACACCTTC TRBJ1-2 - - TRBV4-1
CASIGQINTGELFF TGTGCCAGTATTGGACAGATCAACACCGGGGAGCTGTTTTTT TRBJ2-2 - - TRBV19
CASSARQGTGYTF TGTGCCAGCAGTGCCCGACAGGGGACAGGCTACACCTTC TRBJ1-2 TRBD1 - TRBV6-5
CASSELGQNTGELFF TGTGCCAGCAGTGAACTAGGACAGAACACCGGGGAGCTGTTTTTT TRBJ2-2 - - TRBV6-1
CASSAGTSGRYETQYF TGTGCCAGCAGCGCCGGGACTAGCGGGAGGTACGAGACCCAGTACTTC TRBJ2-5 TRBD2 few TRBV2
CASSLDPRATYEQYF TGTGCCAGCAGCTTGGACCCCAGGGCGACCTACGAGCAGTACTTC TRBJ2-7 - - TRBV5-5
CASSLIGAYNEQFF TGTGCCAGCAGCTTAATCGGGGCCTACAATGAGCAGTTCTTC TRBJ2-1 - - TRBV7-9
CASSPSVGTGELFF TGCGCCAGCAGCCCTAGCGTTGGCACCGGGGAGCTGTTTTTT TRBJ2-2 - few TRBV5-1
CASSLYGSNTEAFF TGTGCCAGCAGTTTATACGGGTCGAACACTGAAGCTTTCTTT TRBJ1-1 - - TRBV27
CASSLIGGVDGYTF TGTGCCAGCAGCTTAATAGGTGGGGTAGATGGCTACACCTTC TRBJ1-2 - - TRBV11-2
CSTGTRGVYNEQFF TGCAGCACCGGGACTAGAGGGGTCTACAATGAGCAGTTCTTC TRBJ2-1 TRBD2 - TRBV29-1
CASSGGGARGTEAFF TGTGCCAGCAGTGGTGGGGGGGCGCGGGGCACTGAAGCTTTCTTT TRBJ1-1 - - TRBV2
CASSVGGGGRAFF TGTGCCAGCAGCGTAGGGGGAGGGGGCAGAGCTTTCTTT TRBJ1-1 TRBD1 - TRBV9
CASAFEGQQETQYF TGCGCCAGTGCTTTTGAAGGACAGCAAGAGACCCAGTACTTC TRBJ2-5 - - TRBV5-1
CASSPIEGVLYEQYF TGTGCCAGCAGCCCGATTGAGGGAGTGCTATACGAGCAGTACTTC TRBJ2-7 - - TRBV5-4
CASGRVNTEAFF TGTGCCTCAGGTCGGGTGAACACTGAAGCTTTCTTT TRBJ1-1 - - TRBV6-1
CASSGTGEDQPQHF TGTGCCAGCAGCGGGACAGGGGAGGATCAGCCCCAGCATTTT TRBJ1-5 TRBD1 - TRBV2
CASSPLTLTEAFF TGTGCCAGCAGTCCCCTGACCCTTACCGAAGCTTTCTTT TRBJ1-1 - few TRBV6-6
CSVVGRTYEQYF TGCAGCGTTGTGGGCAGAACCTACGAGCAGTACTTC TRBJ2-7 - - TRBV29-1
CASSEVGPTYGYTF TGTGCCAGCAGTGAGGTCGGGCCAACCTATGGCTACACCTTC TRBJ1-2 - - TRBV25-1
CASSHYGYTF TGTGCCAGCAGCCATTATGGCTACACCTTC TRBJ1-2 - - TRBV7-7
CASSQDGVVNGYTF TGCGCCAGCAGCCAAGATGGGGTTGTCAATGGCTACACCTTC TRBJ1-2 - - TRBV4-1